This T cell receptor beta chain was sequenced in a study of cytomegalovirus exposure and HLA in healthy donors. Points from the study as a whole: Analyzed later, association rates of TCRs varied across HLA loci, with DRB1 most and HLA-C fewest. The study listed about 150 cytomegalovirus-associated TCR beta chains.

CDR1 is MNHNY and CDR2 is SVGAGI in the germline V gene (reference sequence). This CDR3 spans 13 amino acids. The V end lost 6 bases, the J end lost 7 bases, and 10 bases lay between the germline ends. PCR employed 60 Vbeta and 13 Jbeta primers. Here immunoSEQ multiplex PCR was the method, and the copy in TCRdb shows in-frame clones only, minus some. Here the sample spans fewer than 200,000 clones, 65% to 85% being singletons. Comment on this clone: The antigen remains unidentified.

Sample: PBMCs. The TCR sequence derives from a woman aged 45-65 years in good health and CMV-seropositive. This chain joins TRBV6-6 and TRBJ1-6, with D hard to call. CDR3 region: CASSLDWNSPLHF. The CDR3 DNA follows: TGTGCCAGCAGCCTAGACTGGAATTCACCCCTCCACTTT.